This TCR beta chain was found in a study of blood T cell repertoires in COVID-19. About the study: Samples taken during acute and convalescent COVID-19 were collected in the United States, Italy and Spain. From T cells, B-cell-depleted T cells, or PBMCs came the material, which was cDNA or gDNA.

Germline-derived CDR1 and CDR2 are LNHDA and SQIVND (reference sequence). This CDR3 has 13 amino acids. V was clipped by 4 bases and J by 6 bases, with 13 bases between them. Authors' analysis steps: Amplification of reference gene primers provided the estimated nucleated cell counts. Profiled with immunoSEQ multiplex PCR; TCRdb holds only in-frame clones, not every one. The V and J calls and the clone size are those of that table, but D and trimming were determined from the DNA. The sample lists 70,000 to 80,000 clones; 75% to 85% were seen once. This chain joins TRBV19 and TRBJ2-7; a weak D match, TRBD1 (6 bases). The source of this sequence is a man older than 75 with acute or convalescent COVID-19. Material for sequencing was peripheral blood. CDR3: CASSNSRGSEQYF. Here the CDR3 DNA reads TGTGCCAGTAGTAATTCCAGGGGAAGCGAGCAGTACTTC.